These 5 T cell receptor beta chains were all obtained from the same sample, sequenced in a study of early T cells in non-severe SARS-CoV-2 infection. TCRdb re-called the 5' RACE reads through MiXCR, storing one row per CDR3 protein. Of over 55,000 distinct CDR3 sequences listed, roughly a tenth are singletons. The sample taken for sequencing was whole blood. These receptors were taken from an adult who was a healthcare worker with PCR-confirmed SARS-CoV-2 infection or an uninfected control (not recorded which).

This clonotype was observed at least ten times. This chain connects TRBV29-1 to TRBJ2-2; 7 bases are shared with TRBD2. Germline lookup yields CDR1 SQVTM and CDR2 ANQGSEA. The length of the CDR3 is 16 residues. With V trimmed by 5 bases and J by 3 bases, 12 bases remained unmatched. CDR3 nucleotide sequence: TGCAGCGTTCGCCCCTCAGCGGGGTTAGACACCGGGGAGCTGTTTTTT. Residues: CSVRPSAGLDTGELFF.

A few counts support this clonotype. The CDR3 sequence: CASSLGAGGFF. CDR3 nucleotides: TGTGCCAGCAGCTTAGGGGCGGGGGGTTTCTTC. The chain employs TRBV7-2 and TRBJ2-1; 8 nucleotides align to TRBD2. CDR3 length: 11 residues. The trim removed 1 base at V and 16 bases at J, leaving 3 bases unmatched. Germline V lookup: CDR1 SGHTA, CDR2 FQGNSA.

DNA for the CDR3: TGCAGTGCTAGAGACGGGCCCATCTACACCTTC. Translated: CSARDGPIYTF. The chain has TRBV20-1 and TRBJ1-2; D gene uncertain. The CDR3 has 11 amino acids. The ends were cut back, 0 bases at V and 10 bases at J, with 9 bases in the middle. Germline loops: CDR1 DFQATT, CDR2 SNEGSKA (reference sequence).

This clonotype appeared many times. The rearrangement joins TRBV7-6 to TRBJ2-5; perhaps TRBD1 as D (6 bases). Germline-derived CDR1 and CDR2 are SGHVS and FNYEAQ. Trimming removed 1 base from V and 3 bases from J, with 9 bases in between. The CDR3 spans 14 residues. The CDR3 DNA is TGTGCCAGCAGCTTAGGGACAGCCAAAGAGACCCAGTACTTC. This translates into CASSLGTAKETQYF. The variable domain in full, completed from reference TRBV7-6 and TRBJ2-5, reads GAGVSQSPRYKVTKRGQDVALRCDPISGHVSLYWYRQALGQGPEFLTYFNYEAQQDKSGLPNDRFSAERPEGSISTLTIQRTEQRDSAMYRCASSLGTAKETQYFGPGTRLLVL.

The V gene is TRBV10-2, the J gene TRBJ1-1; a weak D match, TRBD1 (5 bases). Germline CDR1 reads WSHSY; CDR2 reads SAAADI. V lost 3 bases and J lost 0, with 23 bases in between. CDR3 length equals 19 residues. Here the CDR3 reads CASSEFLRGTGFMNTEAFF. Here the CDR3 DNA reads TGCGCCAGCAGTGAATTTTTGAGGGGAACAGGCTTTATGAACACTGAAGCTTTCTTT.